This TCR beta chain comes out of a study of cytomegalovirus exposure and HLA in healthy donors. Notes on the study in general: Productive rates of about 87% or about 30% were seen for most TCR beta V segments in an earlier analysis. Researchers reported in a later analysis that common viral pathogens appeared linked to several top clusters. Presence/absence analyses assumed roughly uniform sequencing depth across donors, which may not hold. V- and J-gene trimming in TCR beta was tied to a missense DCLRE1C variant by an analysis performed later.

The PCR had 60 Vbeta and 13 Jbeta primers. Measured with immunoSEQ multiplex PCR; TCRdb has only the in-frame clones, and not every one. The sample holds some 130,000 clones, approximately 82% seen once. Regarding this clone: Its antigen is unknown.

Looked up from germline, CDR1 is MGHDK and CDR2 is SYGVNS. The CDR3 totals 16 residues. V gave up 1 base and J gave up 5 bases, with 17 bases separating them. Sequencing was performed on PBMCs. The V call is TRBV25-1, the J call TRBJ1-2; weak D call: TRBD1 (6 bases). The source of this sequence is a female donor in good health and CMV-seronegative. CDR3 region: CASSESGGGRSYGYTF. As DNA, the CDR3 is TGTGCCAGCAGTGAATCCGGGGGGGGGCGTTCATATGGCTACACCTTC.